This T cell receptor beta chain comes out of a study of memory CD4+ T cells and cytomegalovirus serostatus. Single viable CD3+CD4+CD8-CD45RO+ cells were sorted as the memory CD4+ T cells. TCRdb keeps only in-frame clones here, not all; method: immunoSEQ multiplex PCR. The profile shows around 57,000 clones, around three quarters of them singletons. CDR1 MDHEN and CDR2 SYDVKM come from the germline V gene. With 2 bases clipped from V and 2 bases from J, the junction kept 5 bases outside the gene matches. This CDR3 contains 15 residues. This receptor was identified in an adult in good health and CMV-seronegative. Some clones in this sample may be carry-over from other donors' samples. The rearrangement uses TRBV28 and TRBJ2-5, with TRBD1 matching 7 bases. The sequenced sample was memory CD4+ T cells from blood. The CDR3 nucleotides read TGTGCCAGCAGTTTACCTAGGGGGCGTCAAGAGACCCAGTACTTC. Translation: CASSLPRGRQETQYF.